A selection of T cell receptor beta chains follows, all from one sample in a study of blood T cell repertoires in COVID-19. Some clones are missing from TCRdb's copy, which holds only in-frame ones; the method was immunoSEQ multiplex PCR. This table has under 250,000 clones, 70% to 90% appearing once. Sequenced sample: peripheral blood. These TCRs come from a woman aged 35 to 49 with acute or convalescent COVID-19. The CDR3 runs from the conserved cysteine through the conserved F or W. The order of the fields is CDR3 DNA, CDR3 protein, clone size, D gene, V gene, J gene. D genes are given only for firm matches. Size values are once, few and many counts, or a class for expanded clones, and some rows have none.

cdr3_nt: TGTGCCAGCTTCAATGTACTAGCGGGGTACGGGGAGACCCAGTACTTC
cdr3_aa: CASFNVLAGYGETQYF
clone_size: NA
d_call: TRBD2
v_call: TRBV2
j_call: TRBJ2-5

cdr3_nt: TGTGCCAGTAGTCTCCGCCACTGGAGCTCTGGAAACACCATATATTTT
cdr3_aa: CASSLRHWSSGNTIYF
clone_size: NA
d_call: NA
v_call: TRBV19
j_call: TRBJ1-3

cdr3_nt: TGTGCCAGCAGTGAATATTTCGGGACAGGGGGCCCAGGTGGCTACACCTTC
cdr3_aa: CASSEYFGTGGPGGYTF
clone_size: NA
d_call: TRBD1
v_call: TRBV25-1
j_call: TRBJ1-2

cdr3_nt: TGTGCCTGGAGTGTGGGGCAGGGCGCTGGAAACACCATATATTTT
cdr3_aa: CAWSVGQGAGNTIYF
clone_size: NA
d_call: NA
v_call: TRBV30
j_call: TRBJ1-3

cdr3_nt: TGTGCCAGTAGCCTAAACAGACAGGGGGCGAATTCACCCCTCCACTTT
cdr3_aa: CASSLNRQGANSPLHF
clone_size: NA
d_call: TRBD1
v_call: TRBV19
j_call: TRBJ1-6

cdr3_nt: TGTGCCAGCAGCAACCAACCCAGCGGGGGGCCCACAGATACGCAGTATTTT
cdr3_aa: CASSNQPSGGPTDTQYF
clone_size: NA
d_call: TRBD2
v_call: TRBV13
j_call: TRBJ2-3

cdr3_nt: TGTGCCAGCAGTGCGTCACTACAGGGGTTAGGGGTTGGCTACACCTTC
cdr3_aa: CASSASLQGLGVGYTF
clone_size: NA
d_call: TRBD1
v_call: TRBV6-1
j_call: TRBJ1-2

cdr3_nt: TGTGCCAGCAGCCAAGGGACAGTTAATGAAAAACTGTTTTTT
cdr3_aa: CASSQGTVNEKLFF
clone_size: NA
d_call: NA
v_call: TRBV14
j_call: TRBJ1-4

cdr3_nt: TGCGCCAGCAGCCCCTCAGGGGGAGGCAGCCGATATGGCTACACCTTC
cdr3_aa: CASSPSGGGSRYGYTF
clone_size: once
d_call: TRBD1
v_call: TRBV5-1
j_call: TRBJ1-2

cdr3_nt: TGTGCCAGTACCCCCCGGACAGGGAAGGACACTGAAGCTTTCTTT
cdr3_aa: CASTPRTGKDTEAFF
clone_size: NA
d_call: TRBD1
v_call: TRBV19
j_call: TRBJ1-1

cdr3_nt: TGTGCCAGCAGCCCTAAAGGCAGGATGAACACTGAAGCTTTCTTT
cdr3_aa: CASSPKGRMNTEAFF
clone_size: many
d_call: NA
v_call: TRBV3-1/TRBV3-2
j_call: TRBJ1-1

cdr3_nt: TGCGCCAGCAGCCACCCCAGGGGAGGGAACAGCAATCAGCCCCAGCATTTT
cdr3_aa: CASSHPRGGNSNQPQHF
clone_size: NA
d_call: NA
v_call: TRBV4-1
j_call: TRBJ1-5

cdr3_nt: TGTGCCAGCAGCCCTAGCGGGGGGGTTACCTACAATGAGCAGTTCTTC
cdr3_aa: CASSPSGGVTYNEQFF
clone_size: NA
d_call: TRBD2
v_call: TRBV7-8
j_call: TRBJ2-1

cdr3_nt: TGTGCCAGCTCCCGACAGAACACTGAAGCTTTCTTT
cdr3_aa: CASSRQNTEAFF
clone_size: NA
d_call: NA
v_call: TRBV4-2
j_call: TRBJ1-1

cdr3_nt: TGTGCCAGCAGCTCATCCGGGATTGTCTATGGCTACACCTTC
cdr3_aa: CASSSSGIVYGYTF
clone_size: NA
d_call: NA
v_call: TRBV5-5
j_call: TRBJ1-2

cdr3_nt: TGTGCCAGCAGTCTCTCCGGGACAGGAGGTGTCCAGCCCCAGCATTTT
cdr3_aa: CASSLSGTGGVQPQHF
clone_size: NA
d_call: TRBD1
v_call: TRBV27
j_call: TRBJ1-5

cdr3_nt: TGTGCCAGCAGTGGACAGGAGAATCAGCCCCAGCATTTT
cdr3_aa: CASSGQENQPQHF
clone_size: NA
d_call: NA
v_call: TRBV2
j_call: TRBJ1-5

cdr3_nt: TGTGCCAGTAGCCCCGGTAAACTAGCGGGGTTCCCAGATACGCAGTATTTT
cdr3_aa: CASSPGKLAGFPDTQYF
clone_size: NA
d_call: TRBD2
v_call: TRBV19
j_call: TRBJ2-3

cdr3_nt: TGTGCCACCAGTGATTTGCCACTGAAGAGTCTCAAGCGAGATACGCAGTATTTT
cdr3_aa: CATSDLPLKSLKRDTQYF
clone_size: NA
d_call: NA
v_call: TRBV24-1
j_call: TRBJ2-3

cdr3_nt: TGTGCCAGCAGAAGGGACAGGGCGGGGTATGAAAAACTGTTTTTT
cdr3_aa: CASRRDRAGYEKLFF
clone_size: NA
d_call: TRBD1
v_call: TRBV2
j_call: TRBJ1-4

cdr3_nt: TGTGCCAGCAGCAAAGCCGCCTGTATCGGGTGCACCGGGGAGCTGTTTTTT
cdr3_aa: CASSKAACIGCTGELFF
clone_size: NA
d_call: NA
v_call: TRBV21-1
j_call: TRBJ2-2

cdr3_nt: TGTGCCAGCAGCTTATCTACAGGGGGAAATGGCTACACCTTC
cdr3_aa: CASSLSTGGNGYTF
clone_size: NA
d_call: TRBD1
v_call: TRBV7-3
j_call: TRBJ1-2

cdr3_nt: TGTGCCAGCAGCTCTTACCTATTCAGGGGAACAGATACGCAGTATTTT
cdr3_aa: CASSSYLFRGTDTQYF
clone_size: NA
d_call: NA
v_call: TRBV7-2
j_call: TRBJ2-3

cdr3_nt: TGTGCCAGCAGTCTTCACGCAGGGGGCCGGAACACTGAAGCTTTCTTT
cdr3_aa: CASSLHAGGRNTEAFF
clone_size: once
d_call: TRBD1
v_call: TRBV27
j_call: TRBJ1-1

cdr3_nt: TGTGCCAGTAGTCCTCGGACAGGGGGCAGGGAGACCCAGTACTTC
cdr3_aa: CASSPRTGGRETQYF
clone_size: few
d_call: TRBD1
v_call: TRBV19
j_call: TRBJ2-5

cdr3_nt: TGTGCCAGTAGTATAGGACAGCATGTGAACACTGAAGCTTTCTTT
cdr3_aa: CASSIGQHVNTEAFF
clone_size: NA
d_call: NA
v_call: TRBV19
j_call: TRBJ1-1

cdr3_nt: TGTGCCAGCAGCTTGGAAGGAGGGACGGCCTCTGGAAACACCATATATTTT
cdr3_aa: CASSLEGGTASGNTIYF
clone_size: NA
d_call: NA
v_call: TRBV5-5
j_call: TRBJ1-3

cdr3_nt: TGCGCCAGCAGCCAAGAGGCGCTGACAGACGTTAAATATGGCTACACCTTC
cdr3_aa: CASSQEALTDVKYGYTF
clone_size: NA
d_call: NA
v_call: TRBV4-1
j_call: TRBJ1-2

cdr3_nt: TGTGCCAGCAGCCTCCAGGGAGGTTCACCCCTCCACTTT
cdr3_aa: CASSLQGGSPLHF
clone_size: few
d_call: NA
v_call: TRBV7-3
j_call: TRBJ1-6

cdr3_nt: TGTGCCAGCAGTGAAGGGAATCGGGGACTGGCTTTCTTT
cdr3_aa: CASSEGNRGLAFF
clone_size: NA
d_call: NA
v_call: TRBV2
j_call: TRBJ1-1

cdr3_nt: TGTGCCAGCAGTTTAATTAGGGCCGGGGATTCACCCCTCCACTTT
cdr3_aa: CASSLIRAGDSPLHF
clone_size: few
d_call: NA
v_call: TRBV27
j_call: TRBJ1-6